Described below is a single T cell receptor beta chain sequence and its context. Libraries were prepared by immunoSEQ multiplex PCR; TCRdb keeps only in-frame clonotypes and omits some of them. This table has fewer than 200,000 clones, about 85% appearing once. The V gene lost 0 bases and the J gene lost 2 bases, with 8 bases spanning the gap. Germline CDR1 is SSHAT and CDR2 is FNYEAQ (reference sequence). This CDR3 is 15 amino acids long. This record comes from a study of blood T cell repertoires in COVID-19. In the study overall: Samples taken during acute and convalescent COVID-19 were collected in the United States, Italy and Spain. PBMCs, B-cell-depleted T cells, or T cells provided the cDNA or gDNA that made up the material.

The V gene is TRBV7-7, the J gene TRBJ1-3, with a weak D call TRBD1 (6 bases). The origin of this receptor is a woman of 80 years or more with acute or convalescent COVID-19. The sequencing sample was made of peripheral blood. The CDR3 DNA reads TGTGCCAGCAGCTTAGCGAACAGGGCTGGAAACACCATATATTTT. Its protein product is CASSLANRAGNTIYF.